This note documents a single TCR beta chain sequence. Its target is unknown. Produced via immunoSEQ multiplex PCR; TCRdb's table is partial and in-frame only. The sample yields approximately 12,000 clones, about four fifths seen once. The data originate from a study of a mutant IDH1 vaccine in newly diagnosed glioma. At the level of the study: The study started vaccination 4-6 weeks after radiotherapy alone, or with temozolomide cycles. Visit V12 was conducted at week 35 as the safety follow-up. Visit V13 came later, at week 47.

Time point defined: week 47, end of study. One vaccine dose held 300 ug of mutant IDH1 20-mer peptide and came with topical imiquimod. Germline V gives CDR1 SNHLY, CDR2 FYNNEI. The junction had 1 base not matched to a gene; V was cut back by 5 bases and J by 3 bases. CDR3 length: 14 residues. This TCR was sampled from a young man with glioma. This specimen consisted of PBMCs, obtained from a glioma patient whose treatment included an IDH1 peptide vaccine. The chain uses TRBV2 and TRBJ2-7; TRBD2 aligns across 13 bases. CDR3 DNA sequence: TGTGCCAGCAGTTGGACTAGCGGGAGCTACGAGCAGTACTTC. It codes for CASSWTSGSYEQYF.